Below, 24 T cell receptor beta chains from the same sample are listed, as sequenced in a study of early T cells in non-severe SARS-CoV-2 infection (dated by TCRdb to the early 2020s). The library was built by means of 5' RACE. Sequenced using a NextSeq 500. The public reads were reprocessed in TCRdb via fastp at Q25 and MiXCR, keeping in-frame beta chains. Identical CDR3 proteins give one entry, which carries the most common genes and DNA. The sample contains over 60,000 distinct CDR3 sequences, roughly a tenth of them found a single time. The ten largest make up 5.5% to 7% of the sample. The source material was whole blood. The receptors were gathered from an adult who was a healthcare worker with PCR-confirmed SARS-CoV-2 infection or an uninfected control (not recorded which).

Ten or more counts support this clonotype. The chain joins TRBV7-9 to TRBJ1-1; D possibly corresponds to TRBD1 (5 bases). CDR3 length equals 14 residues. The germline CDR1 and CDR2 sequences are SEHNR and FQNEAQ (reference sequence). V was trimmed by 7 bases and J by 5 bases, leaving 17 bases between them. This CDR3 is CASIRDGPRTEAFF. The CDR3 coding sequence is TGTGCCAGCATACGGGACGGCCCGCGGACTGAAGCTTTCTTT.

This clonotype was seen repeatedly, ten times or more. The genes are TRBV5-1 and TRBJ1-1; 7 bases agree with TRBD1. CDR1 and CDR2 from the germline V gene are SGHRS and YFSETQ. This CDR3 region has 14 residues. With 4 bases clipped from V and 4 bases from J, the junction kept 7 bases outside the gene matches. Written as DNA, the CDR3 is TGCGCCAGCAGCCCAGGGGGTACGAGCACTGAAGCTTTCTTT. Protein sequence: CASSPGGTSTEAFF.

The V and J genes are TRBV11-2 and TRBJ2-1; D ambiguous. This CDR3 is built from 13 residues. CDR1 is SGHAT and CDR2 is FQNNGV in the germline V gene. V lost 3 bases and J lost 4, with 7 bases in between. The CDR3 coding sequence is TGTGCCAGCAGCTTTGACCAATACAATGAGCAGTTCTTC. Protein: CASSFDQYNEQFF.

At least ten counts were recorded for this clonotype. V usage is TRBV7-6 and J usage is TRBJ2-1; 10 bases fit TRBD2. Germline CDR1 and CDR2: SGHVS and FNYEAQ. J gave up 5 bases and V 5 bases, and 3 bases lay outside the gene matches. The CDR3 sequence is 14 residues long. Here the CDR3 DNA reads TGTGCCAGCAGCCGGACTAGCGGTCACAATGAGCAGTTCTTC. Protein sequence: CASSRTSGHNEQFF. The full variable domain, completed using reference TRBV7-6 and TRBJ2-1, is GAGVSQSPRYKVTKRGQDVALRCDPISGHVSLYWYRQALGQGPEFLTYFNYEAQQDKSGLPNDRFSAERPEGSISTLTIQRTEQRDSAMYRCASSRTSGHNEQFFGPGTRLTVL.

This clonotype turned up a few times. The genes are TRBV7-9 and TRBJ1-6; TRBD1 might be the D (5 bases). V gave up 4 bases and J gave up 7 bases, with 8 bases separating them. The CDR3 contains 13 residues. Germline V gene sequence: CDR1 SEHNR, CDR2 FQNEAQ (reference sequence). CDR3 nucleotide sequence: TGTGCCAGCAGCTCTCGACAGAATTCACCCCTCCACTTT. It is translated as CASSSRQNSPLHF.

This clonotype was observed at least ten times. This rearrangement joins TRBV3-1 to TRBJ1-1; no clear D gene. The V end was cut by 4 bases, the J end by 0 bases, with 15 bases between. This CDR3 is built from 16 residues. The V gene's germline CDR1 is LGHDT and CDR2 YNNKEL (reference sequence). The CDR3 DNA sequence: TGTGCCAGCAGCCTCACCTGGAGCAGTTTGAACACTGAAGCTTTCTTT. Residues: CASSLTWSSLNTEAFF.

The sample holds many counts of this clonotype. The gene calls are TRBV12-3 or TRBV12-4 and TRBJ2-7; 7 nucleotides agree with TRBD1. The CDR3 length is 14 residues. V shed 3 bases and J 4 bases; nucleotides not matched to a gene: 6. In DNA, the CDR3 is TGTGCCAGCAGTTTGCGTCCAGGGGGTTACGAGCAGTACTTC. This sequence encodes CASSLRPGGYEQYF.

A few counts support this clonotype. One junction end does not reproduce the germline sequence, and a read error may be involved. V usage is TRBV3-1 and J usage is TRBJ2-4, with TRBD1 matching 8 bases. The CDR3 totals 15 residues. Per germline, CDR1 LGHDT and CDR2 YNNKEL (reference sequence). The CDR3 bases are TGTGCCAGCAGCAAAGATCGGACAGGGTGGCACATTCAGTACTTC. This encodes CASSKDRTGWHIQYF.

The chain recombines TRBV29-1 with TRBJ2-7; 8 nucleotides match TRBD2. There are 13 residues in the CDR3. V trimming: 7 bases; J trimming: 2 bases; junction bases outside the gene matches: 7. The germline V gene has CDR1 SQVTM and CDR2 ANQGSEA. CDR3 region: CSAIAGYAYEQYF. The CDR3 DNA reads as TGCAGCGCCATAGCGGGATACGCCTACGAGCAGTACTTC.

This clonotype has ten or more counts. The rearrangement uses TRBV12-3 or TRBV12-4 and TRBJ1-2, with a tentative D call TRBD1 (5 bases). The CDR3 has 13 residues. V lost 0 bases to trimming and J lost 3 bases, with 5 bases between them. CDR3 residues: CASSLAGDYGYTF. The CDR3 DNA sequence: TGTGCCAGCAGTTTAGCAGGGGACTATGGCTACACCTTC.

This clonotype has more than one count but fewer than ten. The J gene is TRBJ2-7, the V gene TRBV5-8; tentatively, D is TRBD1 or TRBD2 (5 bases each). Germline V gives CDR1 SGHTS, CDR2 YDEGEE. Deletions cut 1 base from V and 3 bases from J, with 14 bases between. CDR3 length equals 15 residues. CDR3 sequence reads: CASSLSGHPVYEQYF. In DNA, the CDR3 is TGTGCCAGCAGCTTGTCGGGGCACCCCGTCTACGAGCAGTACTTC.

This clonotype has just a few counts. This chain uses TRBV2 with TRBJ2-7; tentatively, D is TRBD1 (6 bases). Germline V CDR1 and CDR2: SNHLY, FYNNEI. V was cut by 5 bases and J by 2 bases, with 10 bases left in between. This CDR3 has 13 amino acids. In DNA form, the CDR3 reads TGTGCCAGCAGTTACAGGGATGCCTACGAGCAGTACTTC. Translation: CASSYRDAYEQYF.

This clonotype was counted ten times or more. The rearrangement links TRBV11-3 to TRBJ2-3; D unclear. V was clipped by 4 bases and J by 2 bases, with 13 bases between them. There are 15 residues in the CDR3. Germline CDR1 reads SGHNT; CDR2 reads YENEEA. The CDR3: CASSSSSRDTDTQYF. The CDR3 nucleotides read TGTGCCAGCAGCTCCTCTAGTAGGGACACAGATACGCAGTATTTT.

This clonotype was observed many times. J is TRBJ2-3 and V is TRBV7-8; maybe TRBD2 (6 bases). V shed 7 bases and J shed 1 base, with 21 bases lying between them. The CDR3 contains 17 residues. Germline-derived CDR1 and CDR2 are SGHVS and FQNEAQ. The CDR3 nucleotides read TGTGCCAGCAACCTAGCCGTATCGGGAGCGGGCACAGATACGCAGTATTTT. Its translation is CASNLAVSGAGTDTQYF.

The rearrangement uses TRBV9 and TRBJ2-5; D may correspond to TRBD1 or TRBD2 (5 bases each). The V end was cut by 2 bases, the J end by 5 bases, with 13 bases between. Germline values: CDR1 SGDLS, CDR2 YYNGEE. The CDR3 totals 14 residues. The CDR3 loop reads CASSVGTSAETQYF. The CDR3 bases are TGTGCCAGCAGCGTGGGGACCTCGGCGGAGACCCAGTACTTC.

This clonotype was seen repeatedly, ten times or more. This chain joins TRBV30 and TRBJ2-2; D gene uncertain. The CDR3 length is 12 residues. V lost 3 bases and J 4 bases, leaving 6 bases between the germline ends. Germline assignment: CDR1 GTSNPN and CDR2 SVGIG (reference sequence). The CDR3 sequence: CAWSRTTGELFF. CDR3 DNA sequence: TGTGCCTGGAGCCGAACCACCGGGGAGCTGTTTTTT.

In this sample, this clonotype turned up a few times. The chain is built from TRBV30 and TRBJ1-2; 9 bases match TRBD1. The CDR3 totals 15 residues. V dropped 2 bases and J dropped 2; count of bases not matched to a gene: 6. Germline V gives CDR1 GTSNPN, CDR2 SVGIG (reference sequence). CDR3 region: CAWSPPGQGNYGYTF. In DNA form, the CDR3 reads TGTGCCTGGAGTCCACCGGGACAGGGAAACTATGGCTACACCTTC.

V gene TRBV19 combines with J gene TRBJ2-1, with TRBD1 identical over 11 bases. The V segment lost 5 bases and the J segment 2 bases; nucleotides outside the gene matches: 2. The CDR3 has 15 residues. CDR1 LNHDA and CDR2 SQIVND come from the germline V gene (reference sequence). In nucleotides, the CDR3 is TGTGCCAGTAGTGTGGGACAGGGGGCCTACAATGAGCAGTTCTTC. It is translated as CASSVGQGAYNEQFF.

The table lists this clonotype with a few counts. V is TRBV7-2 and J is TRBJ2-1, with D hard to call. Germline V gene lookup returns CDR1 SGHTA and CDR2 FQGNSA. CDR3 length: 13 amino acids. V was cut by 4 bases and J by 9 bases, with 13 bases left in between. The CDR3 nucleotides read TGTGCCAGCAGCTCCCCAAACCGCGGTGAGCAGTTCTTC. Translated: CASSSPNRGEQFF.

The chain joins TRBV2 to TRBJ2-1; D remains unclear. Germline V CDR1 and CDR2: SNHLY, FYNNEI. CDR3 length equals 14 residues. V was pared by 8 bases and J by 0 bases, with 11 bases between. CDR3 loop: CASSGRISYNEQFF. The CDR3 DNA reads as TGTGCCAGCTCTGGACGGATCTCCTACAATGAGCAGTTCTTC.

This clonotype was counted a few times. The chain employs TRBV11-2 and TRBJ1-2, with 8 nucleotides matching TRBD1. V shed 5 bases and J 4 bases; nucleotides not matched to a gene: 6. The CDR3 runs to 14 residues. The germline CDR1 and CDR2 sequences are SGHAT and FQNNGV. The CDR3 bases are TGTGCCAGCAGCCCGGACAGGGAGATCTATGGCTACACCTTC. Protein sequence: CASSPDREIYGYTF.

The chain is built from TRBV5-6 and TRBJ2-7; 9 bases map to TRBD2. The trim removed 4 bases at V and 0 bases at J, leaving 5 bases unmatched. Germline CDR1 and CDR2: SGHDT and YYEEEE. The CDR3 runs 15 residues. In DNA form, the CDR3 reads TGTGCCAGCAGCGGGGGGACTAGCATCTCCTACGAGCAGTACTTC. Amino acid sequence: CASSGGTSISYEQYF.

This clonotype was recorded at least ten times. V is TRBV20-1 and J is TRBJ2-3; 8 bases are shared with TRBD1. The CDR3 has 13 amino acids. Germline V gives CDR1 DFQATT, CDR2 SNEGSKA (reference sequence). V lost 3 bases, J lost 4 bases, and 3 bases stayed unmatched. CDR3 coding DNA: TGCAGTGCTAGGGGCAGGGGGCCAGATACGCAGTATTTT. Amino acids: CSARGRGPDTQYF.

This clonotype was recorded at least ten times. The rearrangement joins TRBV12-3 or TRBV12-4 to TRBJ2-3; a possible D gene is TRBD1 (6 bases). The CDR3 has 14 residues. Between the trimmed V and J ends, which lost 3 bases and 4 bases, there was a span of 11 bases. The CDR3 DNA is TGTGCCAGCAGTTTTAGGACAGAATCAGATACGCAGTATTTT. Residues: CASSFRTESDTQYF.